Detailed here is one T cell receptor beta chain. This sample was taken from a study of control samples from healthy donors and cancer patients. Repertoires were generated with immunoSEQ multiplex PCR, while TCRdb's copy carries only in-frame clones and drops some. This table has around 200,000 clones, 85% to 95% appearing once. Germline lookup yields CDR1 SNHLY and CDR2 FYNNEI. This CDR3 has 13 residues. V was pared by 2 bases and J by 6 bases, with 5 bases between. This clonotype originated in a man aged 18 to 30 in good health. The rearrangement uses TRBV2 and TRBJ1-6; no firm D call. Sequenced input: blood. In DNA, the CDR3 is TGTGCCAGCAGTGAACAGTCTAATTCACCCCTCCACTTT. Translation gives CASSEQSNSPLHF.